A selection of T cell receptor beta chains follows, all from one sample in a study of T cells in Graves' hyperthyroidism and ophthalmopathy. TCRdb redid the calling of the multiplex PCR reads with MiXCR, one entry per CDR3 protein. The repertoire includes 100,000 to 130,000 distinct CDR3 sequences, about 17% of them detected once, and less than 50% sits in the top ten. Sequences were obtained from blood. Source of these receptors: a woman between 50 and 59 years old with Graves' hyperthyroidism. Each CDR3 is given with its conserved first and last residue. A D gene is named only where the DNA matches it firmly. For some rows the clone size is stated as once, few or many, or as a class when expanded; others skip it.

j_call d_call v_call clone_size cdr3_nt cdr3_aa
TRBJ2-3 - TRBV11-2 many TGTGCCAGCAGCCTTCCCGGGACGGCCATGGATACGCAGTATTTT CASSLPGTAMDTQYF
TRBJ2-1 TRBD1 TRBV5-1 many TGCGCCAGCAGGGTGACAGGGCCGTACAATGAGCAGTTCTTC CASRVTGPYNEQFF
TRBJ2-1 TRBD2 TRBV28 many TGTGCCAGCAGATTTTGCCGGACTAGCGGCTACCACTCCTACAATGAGCAGTTCTTC CASRFCRTSGYHSYNEQFF
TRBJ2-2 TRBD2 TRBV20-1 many TGCAGTGCTCCGGGGTTAGCGGGAGTAAATACCGGGGAGCTGTTTTTT CSAPGLAGVNTGELFF
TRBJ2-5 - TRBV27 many TGTGCCAGCAGCGGCGGCTGGGGGCCTGAGACCCAGTACTTC CASSGGWGPETQYF
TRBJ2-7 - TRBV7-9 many TGTGCCAGCAGCCCCGGTGGGGCTAGCTACGAGCAGTACTTC CASSPGGASYEQYF
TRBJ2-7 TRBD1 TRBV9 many TGTGCCAGCAGCGTAGGGGACAGCGCATACGAGCAGTACTTC CASSVGDSAYEQYF
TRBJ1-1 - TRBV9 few TGTGCCAGCAGCGTAGGAAGGGGGGGGAAGAACACTGAAGCTTTCTTT CASSVGRGGKNTEAFF
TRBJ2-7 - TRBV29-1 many TGCAGCGTTGAAGAATCCGTAAGCGAGCAGTACTTC CSVEESVSEQYF
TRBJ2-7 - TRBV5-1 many TGCGCCAGCAGCAAAGGGACGGGCTCCTACGAGCAGTACTTC CASSKGTGSYEQYF
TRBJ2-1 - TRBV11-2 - TGTGCCACCCTGACAGGTTATTACGAGCAGTTCTTC CATLTGYYEQFF
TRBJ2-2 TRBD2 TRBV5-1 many TGCGCCAGCCGCCGGTCTTTAGCGGGAGCCGGGGACACCGGGGAGCTGTTTTTT CASRRSLAGAGDTGELFF
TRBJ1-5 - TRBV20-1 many TGCAGTGCTAGAGCAATCGAGGCAAGCACAGTTTTTTACCATCAGCCCCAGCATTTT CSARAIEASTVFYHQPQHF
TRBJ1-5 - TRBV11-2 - TGTGCCAGCAGCTTAGGTTCGGGGCCTTGGGAGCCCCAGCATTTT CASSLGSGPWEPQHF
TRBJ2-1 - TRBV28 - TGTGCCAGCAGTCCTCCGGGCCCAGCAGGGAATGAGCAGTTCTTC CASSPPGPAGNEQFF
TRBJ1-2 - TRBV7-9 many TGTGCCAGCAGCGACAGCTACTATGGCTACACCTTC CASSDSYYGYTF